Sequencing of this T cell receptor (beta chain) was carried out in a study of metastatic and nonmetastatic thyroid tumors. Overall study: Both malignant and benign thyroid patients supplied peripheral blood and tumor or nodule tissue samples, across which the repertoires of these patients were then compared.

This clone was counted a few times. Its target is not known. The germline gene is not matched at one end of the junction; a read error may be the cause. Other DNA sequences from this sample encode an identical CDR3 as well. All patients were untreated before thyroid surgery. Original methodology: The distant-metastasis classifier for papillary thyroid cancer was built from CDR3 differences across clinicopathological groups. Via MiXCR, TCRdb re-called the PCR reads. The V and J calls follow TCRdb's processing rather than the paper's. The sample has about 15,000 clones, about 26% seen once. CDR3 length equals 15 residues. From germline, CDR1 is SNHLY and CDR2 FYNNEI. Study outcomes and limitations: Reported TCR beta diversity, measured in blood and tumor, was significantly higher for malignant thyroid tumors than for benign nodules.

This clonotype originated in a female donor with papillary thyroid cancer or a benign thyroid nodule (not recorded which). Some clones in this sample may be carry-over from other donors' samples. V gene TRBV2 combines with J gene TRBJ2-1; D call uncertain. The specimen was adjacent normal tissue. CDR3 bases: TGTGCCAGCAGCGAAGGATTGCCCTCCTACAATGAGCAGTTCTTC. Translated: CASSEGLPSYNEQFF. Together with reference TRBV2 and TRBJ2-1, the CDR3 gives the full variable domain: EPEVTQTPSHQVTQMGQEVILRCVPISNHLYFYWYRQILGQKVEFLVSFYNNEISEKSEIFDDQFSVERPDGSNFTLKIRSTKLEDSAMYFCASSEGLPSYNEQFFGPGTRLTVL.